This T cell receptor beta chain was identified during a study of neurological immune-mediated disorders. This clonotype was observed many times. Each CDR3 protein gets one entry after TCRdb re-called the 5' RACE reads with MiXCR. The sample carries fewer than 80,000 distinct CDR3 sequences, 4% to 6% recorded once. The CDR3 has 16 residues. The V and J ends lost 2 bases and 5 bases, in that order; junction bases with no gene match: 9. Per germline, CDR1 MGHRA and CDR2 YSYEKL. This receptor was identified in a woman in her forties or fifties with multiple sclerosis. The sequenced sample was PBMCs. The V gene is TRBV4-1, the J gene TRBJ2-7; 10 bases align to TRBD1. CDR3 sequence (DNA): TGCGCCAGCAGCCAAAGTCCTTGGACAGGGGGGGACGAGCAGTACTTC. Translating it yields CASSQSPWTGGDEQYF.